The next 27 T cell receptor beta chains were all read from a single sample in a study of blood T cell repertoires in COVID-19. Data came from immunoSEQ multiplex PCR; TCRdb stores just in-frame clones and leaves some out. Of 250,000 to 400,000 clones listed, around 90% are singletons. What was sequenced was peripheral blood. Receptors were obtained from a man in his fifties or sixties with active or convalescent COVID-19.

The chain employs TRBV10-2 and TRBJ1-4; D is undetermined. CDR1 WSHSY and CDR2 SAAADI come from the germline V gene. V dropped 4 bases and J dropped 6 bases, with 15 bases sitting between them. The CDR3 consists of 15 residues. The DNA of the CDR3 is TGCGCCAGCAGTGGTAGCGGCTCGTCGGATGAAAAACTGTTTTTT. This sequence encodes CASSGSGSSDEKLFF.

This rearrangement joins TRBV19 to TRBJ2-5, with 14 bases matching TRBD2. The CDR3 runs 17 residues. Germline V gene data show CDR1 as LNHDA and CDR2 as SQIVND (reference sequence). V lost 3 bases and J lost 4; bases outside the gene matches: 7. CDR3 sequence: CASSMGLAGAGGETQYF. CDR3 nucleotide sequence: TGTGCCAGTAGTATGGGACTAGCGGGAGCAGGGGGAGAGACCCAGTACTTC.

The genes are TRBV7-2 and TRBJ1-1; no clear D gene. Trimming pared 3 bases from V and 6 bases from J, leaving 11 bases between. Per the germline V gene, CDR1 is SGHTA and CDR2 is FQGNSA. The CDR3 sequence is 13 residues long. DNA for the CDR3: TGTGCCAGCAGCTTCGCAGGCTTGGCTGAAGCTTTCTTT. Amino acid sequence: CASSFAGLAEAFF.

The V gene is TRBV5-5, the J gene TRBJ1-2; 7 bases match TRBD1. CDR3 size: 14 residues. Germline CDR1 SGHKS, CDR2 YYEKEE (reference sequence). J gave up 0 bases and V 2 bases, and 1 base lay outside the gene matches. CDR3 region: CASSFQGANYGYTF. CDR3 nucleotides: TGTGCCAGCAGCTTTCAGGGGGCTAACTATGGCTACACCTTC.

This sequence joins TRBV11-3 and TRBJ2-2, with D tentatively TRBD2 (5 bases). Trimming cost V 0 bases and J 5 bases, with 7 bases left between them. Germline lookup yields CDR1 SGHNT and CDR2 YENEEA. The CDR3 covers 14 residues. The CDR3 spells CASSLDRGTGELFF. CDR3 DNA: TGTGCCAGCAGCTTAGACCGGGGAACCGGGGAGCTGTTTTTT.

The V gene is TRBV28, the J gene TRBJ2-7, with 11 bases matching TRBD2. This CDR3 contains 14 residues. Germline V gene data show CDR1 as MDHEN and CDR2 as SYDVKM. V shed 5 bases and J 4 bases; nucleotides not matched to a gene: 4. CDR3 nucleotide sequence: TGTGCCAGCAGTCTAGGGACTAGCGGTTACGAGCAGTACTTC. Translation: CASSLGTSGYEQYF.

The gene calls are TRBV7-6 and TRBJ2-1, with 11 bases fitting TRBD1. V lost 1 base, J lost 6 bases, and 2 bases stayed unmatched. From germline, CDR1 is SGHVS and CDR2 FNYEAQ. CDR3 length: 15 amino acids. Written as DNA, the CDR3 is TGTGCCAGCAGCTTAGGTGGACAGGGGGCCAATGAGCAGTTCTTC. Its translation: CASSLGGQGANEQFF.

V usage is TRBV7-9 and J usage is TRBJ2-4; D gene ambiguous. Looked up from germline, CDR1 is SEHNR and CDR2 is FQNEAQ (reference sequence). The CDR3 runs to 15 residues. V shed 0 bases and J shed 8 bases, with 14 bases lying between them. CDR3 nucleotides: TGTGCCAGCAGCTTAGCGGGCCCCAATCACGACATTCAGTACTTC. It codes for CASSLAGPNHDIQYF.

The V call is TRBV11-2, the J call TRBJ2-4, with D possibly matching TRBD2 (6 bases). The CDR3 covers 16 residues. CDR1 is SGHAT, CDR2 FQNNGV, per germline. V was shortened by 1 base and J by 5 bases, with 15 bases between the two germline ends. This chain's CDR3 is CASSLGGESPQNIQYF. The CDR3 DNA follows: TGTGCCAGCAGCTTAGGGGGGGAGTCACCACAAAACATTCAGTACTTC. Full variable domain (missing parts from reference TRBV11-2 and TRBJ2-4): EAGVAQSPRYKIIEKRQSVAFWCNPISGHATLYWYQQILGQGPKLLIQFQNNGVVDDSQLPKDRFSAERLKGVDSTLKIQPAKLEDSAVYLCASSLGGESPQNIQYFGAGTRLSVL.

The gene calls are TRBV15 and TRBJ2-7; TRBD1 agrees at 7 bases. This CDR3 is 14 amino acids long. Germline V gene lookup returns CDR1 LNHNV and CDR2 YYDKDF (reference sequence). Trimming cost V 1 base and J 3 bases; bases outside gene matches: 3. The CDR3 DNA reads TGTGCCACCAGCAGAGTCACAGGGGTCTACGAGCAGTACTTC. Residues: CATSRVTGVYEQYF.

The sample holds one count of this clone. The chain employs TRBV27 and TRBJ2-7; weak D call: TRBD1 (5 bases). Germline V lookup: CDR1 MNHEY, CDR2 SMNVEV (reference sequence). CDR3 length equals 13 residues. V was pared by 3 bases and J by 2 bases, with 8 bases between. CDR3: CASSFQGPYEQYF. CDR3 coding DNA: TGTGCCAGCAGTTTCCAGGGCCCCTACGAGCAGTACTTC.

The chain carries TRBV2 and TRBJ1-1; TRBD1 is a possible D gene (6 bases). Trimming took 5 bases from V and 5 from J, leaving 18 bases between them. CDR1 is SNHLY, CDR2 FYNNEI, per germline. The CDR3 spans 15 residues. CDR3 nucleotide sequence: TGTGCCAGCAGTACCACCGGGACACCAAGTACTGAAGCTTTCTTT. It encodes CASSTTGTPSTEAFF. Drawing the rest from reference TRBV2 and TRBJ1-1, the complete variable domain is EPEVTQTPSHQVTQMGQEVILRCVPISNHLYFYWYRQILGQKVEFLVSFYNNEISEKSEIFDDQFSVERPDGSNFTLKIRSTKLEDSAMYFCASSTTGTPSTEAFFGQGTRLTVV.

J is TRBJ1-1 and V is TRBV2; D gene uncertain. Trimming stripped 6 bases from V and 1 base from J, with 9 bases between. This CDR3 is built from 13 residues. Germline values: CDR1 SNHLY, CDR2 FYNNEI. The CDR3 loop is CASRSEKNTEAFF. The CDR3 DNA sequence: TGTGCCAGCAGGTCGGAGAAGAACACTGAAGCTTTCTTT. Full variable domain (rest looked up from reference TRBV2 and TRBJ1-1): EPEVTQTPSHQVTQMGQEVILRCVPISNHLYFYWYRQILGQKVEFLVSFYNNEISEKSEIFDDQFSVERPDGSNFTLKIRSTKLEDSAMYFCASRSEKNTEAFFGQGTRLTVV.

The J gene is TRBJ1-6, the V gene TRBV9; 10 bases fit TRBD1. The CDR3 consists of 15 residues. With 3 bases clipped from V and 10 bases from J, the junction kept 7 bases outside the gene matches. Per the germline V gene, CDR1 is SGDLS and CDR2 is YYNGEE. The CDR3 bases are TGTGCCAGCAGCGGATCCGGGACAGGGGCATCACCCCTCCACTTT. Its protein product is CASSGSGTGASPLHF.

This chain links TRBV29-1 with TRBJ1-5; 10 bases are a match to TRBD1. The CDR3 extends over 12 amino acids. V shed 6 bases, J shed 7 bases, and the junction held 3 bases outside the gene matches. Germline assignment: CDR1 SQVTM and CDR2 ANQGSEA. The CDR3 reads CSVGTGDQPQHF. The CDR3 coding sequence is TGCAGCGTGGGGACAGGGGACCAGCCCCAGCATTTT.

This chain joins TRBV28 and TRBJ1-3; 8 bases agree with TRBD1. The CDR3 has 16 residues. Germline CDR1 is MDHEN and CDR2 is SYDVKM. The V gene end was trimmed by 4 bases and the J gene end by 0 bases; junction bases not matched to a gene: 5. The chain's CDR3 is CASSSTGVGSGNTIYF. In DNA, the CDR3 is TGTGCCAGCAGTTCGACAGGGGTAGGCTCTGGAAACACCATATATTTT.

In DNA form, the CDR3 reads TGCGCCAGCAGCCAAGGGACAGGGTCCACTAATGAAAAACTGTTTTTT. This encodes CASSQGTGSTNEKLFF. V is TRBV4-1 and J is TRBJ1-4; 8 nucleotides match TRBD1. The CDR3 extends over 16 amino acids. Per germline, CDR1 MGHRA and CDR2 YSYEKL. V lost 1 base and J lost 2; bases outside the gene matches: 3.

As DNA, the CDR3 is TGTGCCAGCTCACCACCGTCAGGGGCCTTGAACACTGAAGCTTTCTTT. It is translated as CASSPPSGALNTEAFF. The chain couples TRBV18 to TRBJ1-1; a possible D gene is TRBD1 (6 bases). V was clipped by 0 bases and J by 0 bases, with 11 bases between them. CDR3 length: 16 residues. Per germline, CDR1 KGHSH and CDR2 LQKENI.

With regard to this clone: Other DNA sequences in the sample encode the same CDR3. The rearrangement joins TRBV4-3 to TRBJ1-4; D might be TRBD1 (5 bases). The CDR3 spans 15 residues. Germline V gives CDR1 LGHNA, CDR2 YSLEER. Trimming took 4 bases from V and 5 from J, leaving 14 bases between them. The CDR3 loop is CASSPQGALNEKLFF. The CDR3 DNA reads as TGCGCCAGCAGCCCGCAAGGGGCCCTAAATGAAAAACTGTTTTTT.

The rearrangement uses TRBV3-1 (or the pseudogene TRBV3-2) and TRBJ1-1; the D gene is possibly TRBD1 (6 bases). The germline V gene has CDR1 LGHDT and CDR2 YNNKEL (reference sequence). V lost 2 bases and J lost 8, with 15 bases in between. The CDR3 covers 14 residues. The CDR3 nucleotides read TGTGCCAGCAGCCAACTAGGGACATCCAGAGAAGCTTTCTTT. It is translated as CASSQLGTSREAFF.

V usage is TRBV29-1 and J usage is TRBJ2-1, with 9 bases fitting TRBD1. Trimming cost V 4 bases and J 7 bases; bases outside gene matches: 8. Per germline, CDR1 SQVTM and CDR2 ANQGSEA. This CDR3 is built from 14 residues. The CDR3 region has the DNA TGCAGCGTTGCGAGGGACAGGGTTTTGAATGAGCAGTTCTTC. Protein sequence: CSVARDRVLNEQFF.

This clone has more than one count but fewer than ten. The V and J genes are TRBV28 and TRBJ2-7, with 8 nucleotides matching TRBD1. The CDR3 has 16 amino acids. V lost 5 bases and J lost 2; bases outside the gene matches: 11. Germline CDR1 MDHEN, CDR2 SYDVKM. DNA of the CDR3: TGTGCCAGCAGTACGGTCGCCCAGGGGGCCGCCTACGAGCAGTACTTC. This sequence encodes CASSTVAQGAAYEQYF.

The gene calls are TRBV7-2 and TRBJ1-1, with TRBD1 matching over 10 bases. Germline V gene data show CDR1 as SGHTA and CDR2 as FQGNSA. V shed 5 bases and J 6 bases; nucleotides not matched to a gene: 9. The CDR3 length is 15 residues. The chain's CDR3 is CASSPNSGTGAEAFF. The CDR3 nucleotides are TGTGCCAGCAGCCCGAACTCCGGGACAGGGGCTGAAGCTTTCTTT.

The chain links TRBV3-1 (or the pseudogene TRBV3-2) to TRBJ1-5; D is uncertain. The CDR3 has 13 amino acids. V was trimmed by 0 bases and J by 2 bases, leaving 2 bases between them. Per the germline V gene, CDR1 is LGHDT and CDR2 is YNNKEL (reference sequence). DNA of the CDR3: TGTGCCAGCAGCCAAGACGGCAATCAGCCCCAGCATTTT. It specifies CASSQDGNQPQHF.

This CDR3 is CSAGGEGEQFF. The CDR3 region has the DNA TGCAGTGCTGGTGGGGAGGGTGAGCAGTTCTTC. This rearrangement joins TRBV20-1 to TRBJ2-1; 7 bases match TRBD2. The CDR3 loop spans 11 amino acids. The V segment lost 5 bases and the J segment 9 bases; nucleotides outside the gene matches: 4. Germline CDR1 reads DFQATT; CDR2 reads SNEGSKA (reference sequence).

This chain's CDR3 is CARCVPGQGPEAFF. DNA for the CDR3: TGTGCCAGGTGCGTCCCGGGACAGGGGCCTGAAGCTTTCTTT. The chain employs TRBV6-5 and TRBJ1-1; 10 nucleotides line up with TRBD1. The V gene's germline CDR1 is MNHEY and CDR2 SVGAGI. The CDR3 is 14 amino acids. With 9 bases clipped from V and 6 bases from J, the junction kept 10 bases outside the gene matches.

V gene TRBV18 combines with J gene TRBJ2-1; D not resolved. CDR3 length equals 17 residues. Germline V gene data show CDR1 as KGHSH and CDR2 as LQKENI. V shed 2 bases and J shed 6 bases, with 20 bases lying between them. The CDR3 loop is CASSPVRLRSSFNEQFF. Here the CDR3 DNA reads TGTGCCAGCTCACCAGTCCGTCTCAGGTCCTCTTTCAATGAGCAGTTCTTC.